This TCR beta chain was sequenced for a study of cytomegalovirus exposure and HLA in healthy donors (dated by TCRdb to the late 2010s). About the study as a whole: According to an earlier analysis of 550 to 700 of the donors, about 170 million T cells yielded 117 million unique TCR beta sequences and approximately 300 Gb of sequence data. Typing coverage differed by locus: A, B, C, DRB1 and DQB1 were typed in roughly 620-630 donors, DQA1 in about 500, DPA1 in 600 to 610, and DPB1 in just under 480. HLA typing included class I and class II loci at four-digit resolution. Among some 400 genotyped donors of the cohort, an average of approximately 200,000 unique TCR beta nucleotide sequences was sequenced per donor, of which about 19% were non-productive. An earlier analysis of several hundred of the donors applied high-throughput TCR beta sequencing to assess whether each TCR beta V gene segment acted as functional or pseudogenic. High-throughput TCR immunosequencing, statistical association of individual TCRs with disease status, and machine learning were combined to predict cytomegalovirus infection status. The later analysis used no new phenotypic data to find candidate immune exposures, relying instead on TCR beta sequences and their occurrence across donors. Donor age, sex, ethnicity and CMV serostatus were compiled alongside the repertoire data. In addition to the first cohort of 650 to 800 subjects, a separate validation cohort of some 120 different subjects was used. The study aimed to test whether cataloging public T cell receptors could reveal signatures of past pathogen exposure. A later genetic analysis took genome-wide SNP genotypes for about 55% of the roughly 670 donors and used that subset as a discovery cohort. Several DR-DQ haplotypes were handled as single units for association and clustering because linkage in the cohort was strong. A later analysis re-examined previously published TCR beta repertoires from about 700 donors and added high-resolution HLA genotyping to investigate patterns of TCR occurrence. All discovery cohort repertoires had been generated using a single sequencing platform. Of the 350 to 450 genotyped donors, over 80% were placed in the genetic ancestry cluster associated with self-reported Caucasian donors. The study used immunosequencing to profile the T cell repertoires of under 700 subjects and linked those repertoires to cytomegalovirus serostatus. Roughly 300 gigabases of sequencing data and 91 million or so unique TCR sequences made up an early release that covered 500 to 700 HLA-typed donors.

The cohort was made up of approximately 700 healthy bone marrow donors. All cohort members were sampled while nominally healthy, although unrecorded immune exposures were likely present. The donor tested CMV seronegative and was one of the 352 seronegative cohort members. Each donor provided a peripheral blood sample, and peripheral blood mononuclear cells were used for TCR beta sequencing. Genomic DNA extraction from the blood cell samples was performed with the Qiagen DNeasy Blood Extraction Kit. In regard to this clone: The target of this receptor is not known.

The CDR1 and CDR2 encoded by the germline V gene are SGHNT and YENEEA. The CDR3, cysteine through phenylalanine, is 13 amino acids long. The CDR3 DNA has 39 bases and is translated from base 1. Here V drops 4 bases and J drops 4 bases, and the junction holds 0 bases not matched to any gene. Broader findings and caveats from the paper: In this cohort, only TCR beta chains were sequenced, and detectable features were limited by the absence of alpha or paired-chain data. Across donors, most TCR sequences were observed very rarely, whereas some public TCRs were present in many individuals. According to a later genetic analysis, donors in an Asian-associated ancestry cluster had fewer N-insertions in productive TCRs than the approximately 670-donor mean. In the study, some 160 TCR beta chains were listed as associated with cytomegalovirus. The authors suggested that the approach could potentially be extended to other disease states and immunological phenotypes. Correlated functional status among segregating V segments might be attributable to linkage disequilibrium, but an unknown experimental factor could not be ruled out. Immune exposure information for the cohort was limited to CMV serostatus. According to a later analysis, most CMV-associated TCR beta chains appeared to be HLA-restricted, and the HLA associations seemed to be driven largely by CMV exposure. Around 16 rarely observed V segments, including chromosome 9 orphons, were excluded from the earlier analysis of almost 600 of the donors because counts were too low. In a later analysis, several top co-occurrence clusters were reported to appear linked to parvovirus B19, influenza, CMV and Epstein-Barr virus. A cluster of highly shared sequence variants was judged likely to represent a technical artifact of the sequencing pipeline. Strong co-occurrence of HLA alleles, especially DR and DQ, made assigning TCR associations to individual alleles difficult. The 87-base-pair reads could not distinguish some IMGT-functional V segments, including TRBV6-2 and TRBV6-3, so those segments were excluded. In a later analysis, the rate of TCR association differed among HLA loci, with DRB1 alleles having the most associated TCRs and HLA-C alleles having the fewest. Roughly uniform sequencing depth across donors was assumed in presence/absence analyses, although this assumption may not hold. Cytomegalovirus status was reported to be diagnosed by the classifier with high specificity and sensitivity in both the original and validation cohorts. In a later analysis, some 18,000 TCR beta sequences were associated with specific HLA alleles at a false discovery rate of 0.05. Because HLA typing was missing for some donors at each locus, association tests included only the typed subset. In vitro tests confirmed that a few of the cytomegalovirus-associated TCR beta chains recognize cytomegalovirus antigens. A further reported finding was that TCR beta sequences accurately predicted the HLA-A and HLA-B alleles for most subjects in the first cohort. In a later analysis, HLA-associated TCR beta chains were found to be more clonally expanded and to have lower generation probabilities than equally common non-associated chains. In a later genetic analysis, a missense DCLRE1C variant was associated with V-gene and J-gene trimming of TCR beta chains, and the association was replicated in an independent cohort. Broadly in line with IMGT annotations, most TCR beta V segments showed up in productive rearrangements about 87% or about 30% of the time in an earlier analysis of under 700 of the donors.

To prepare the library, the immunoSEQ multiplex PCR assay was applied. The multiplex PCR relied on a mix of 60 forward primers for TCR Vbeta segments and 13 reverse primers for TCR Jbeta segments. Amplification of the CDR3 region of rearranged TCR beta genes was performed with a multiplex PCR assay on genomic DNA. The amplified TCR beta libraries were sequenced on the Illumina HiSeq System as 87-base-pair reads. In the original analysis: In a later analysis, roughly 80 million unique TCR beta chains were counted across the 650 to 750 repertoires, and roughly 11 million of these chains were shared by at least two donors. Raw reads were error-corrected and collapsed into unique sequences with a nearest-neighbor algorithm that merged closely related sequences to remove PCR and sequencing errors. Alignment of CDR3 sequences to IMGT reference sequences was used to assign V, D and J gene segments. For a sequence to be retained, a match of at least six nucleotides to both a V gene segment and a J gene segment was required. A rearrangement counted as productive if the CDR3 had no stop codons and remained in frame with V and J, and every other rearrangement counted as non-productive. Following IMGT convention, CDR3 was defined as the stretch from the second conserved V-encoded cysteine to the conserved J-encoded phenylalanine. The earlier analysis of some 550 of the donors excluded any sequence lacking an unambiguous match to a single V gene segment. In an earlier analysis of around 590 of the donors, a V segment was called functional when productive rearrangements were above 56.7%, and segregating when the standard deviation between donors exceeded 5%. A statistical classification framework was developed to diagnose cytomegalovirus status using the catalog of TCR beta chain sequences. V and J gene assignment, in a later analysis, came from comparing TCR nucleotide sequences with IMGT/GENE-DB human TR gene sequences. In a later analysis, CDR3 sequences and most-parsimonious VDJ recombination scenarios were assigned using the TCRdist pipeline. In a later analysis, each TCR beta chain was defined by its CDR3 amino acid sequence together with its V-gene family, and reads lacking a unique V-gene family were excluded. A later analysis removed several hundred highly shared, low-generation-probability nucleotide sequences to deal with suspected cross-contamination and a sequencing artifact. In a later analysis, a clonal expansion index for each public chain was calculated from normalized within-repertoire ranks of inferred template counts. A later analysis computed generation probabilities with a VDJ recombination model fitted to out-of-frame rearrangements, and checked the results against IGoR. In a later analysis, TCR-TCR, TCR-HLA and TCR-CMV co-occurrence was scored with hypergeometric tests, and a repertoire-size bias correction was applied to TCR pairs. To estimate false discovery rates, a later analysis permuted the HLA or CMV assignments 20 times. A later analysis grouped co-occurring TCRs with DBSCAN, adding TCRdist sequence similarity when clustering within HLA-allele-positive subsets. For co-occurrence clustering, repertoires with fewer than 30,000 or more than 120,000 public chains were excluded, along with four to six repertoires with anomalous nucleotide sharing. TCRdb provides this immuneACCESS table in a form limited to in-frame rearrangements. Some clones are lacking; in checked studies, under half of them reflect an unresolved V gene, and why the rest are absent is not known. The D gene and trimming were derived from the DNA, and the V and J assignments and clone size from that table. The record for this sample contains approximately 190,000 clones. Jointly, the top ten make up around 6% of the sample.

The chain joins TRBV11-3 to TRBJ1-1, and 10 junctional nucleotides match TRBD1. The receptor comes from a man aged 25 to 40 in good health and CMV-seronegative. The specimen was PBMCs. The CDR3 protein sequence reads: CASSWTGGTEAFF. The DNA sequence is as follows: TGTGCCAGCAGCTGGACAGGGGGCACTGAAGCTTTCTTT.